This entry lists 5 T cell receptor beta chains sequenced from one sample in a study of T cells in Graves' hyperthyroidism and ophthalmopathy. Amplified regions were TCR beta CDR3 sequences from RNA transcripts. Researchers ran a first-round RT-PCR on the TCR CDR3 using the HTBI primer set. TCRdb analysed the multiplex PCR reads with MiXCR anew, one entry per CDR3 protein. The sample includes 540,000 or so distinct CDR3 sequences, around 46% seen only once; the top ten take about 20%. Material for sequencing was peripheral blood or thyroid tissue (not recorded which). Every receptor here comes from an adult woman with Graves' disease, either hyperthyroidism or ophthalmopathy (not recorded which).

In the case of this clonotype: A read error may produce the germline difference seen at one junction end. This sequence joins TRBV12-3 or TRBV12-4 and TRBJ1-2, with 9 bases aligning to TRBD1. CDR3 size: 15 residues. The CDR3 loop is CASSWPGQGNYGHTF. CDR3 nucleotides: TGTGCCAGCAGTTGGCCGGGACAGGGTAACTATGGCCACACCTTC.

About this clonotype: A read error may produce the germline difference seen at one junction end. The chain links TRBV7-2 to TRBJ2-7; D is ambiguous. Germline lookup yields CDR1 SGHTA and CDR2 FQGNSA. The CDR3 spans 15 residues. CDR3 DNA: TGCGCCAGCAGCCAAGGTTCCGACCCGACCTACGAGCAGTACTTC. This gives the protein CASSQGSDPTYEQYF.

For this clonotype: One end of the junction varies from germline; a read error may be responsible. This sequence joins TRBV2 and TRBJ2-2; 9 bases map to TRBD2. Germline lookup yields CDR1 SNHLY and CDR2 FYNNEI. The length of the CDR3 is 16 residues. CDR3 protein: CASTRWGSGRTGGPLF. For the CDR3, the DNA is TGTGCCAGCACCCGATGGGGTAGCGGGAGAACCGGGGGGCCGCTTTTT.

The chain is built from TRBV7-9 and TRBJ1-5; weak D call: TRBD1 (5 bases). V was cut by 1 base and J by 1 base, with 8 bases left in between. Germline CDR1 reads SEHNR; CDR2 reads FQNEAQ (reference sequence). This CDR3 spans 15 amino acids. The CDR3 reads CASSLGQMSNQPQHF. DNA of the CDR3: TGTGCCAGCAGCTTAGGACAGATGAGCAATCAGCCCCAGCATTTT.

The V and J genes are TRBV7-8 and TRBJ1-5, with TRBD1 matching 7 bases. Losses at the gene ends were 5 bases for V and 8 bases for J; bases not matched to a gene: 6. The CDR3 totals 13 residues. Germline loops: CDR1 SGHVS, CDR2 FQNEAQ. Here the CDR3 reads CASSVTGIEPQHF. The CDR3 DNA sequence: TGTGCCAGCAGCGTGACAGGGATTGAGCCCCAGCATTTT.